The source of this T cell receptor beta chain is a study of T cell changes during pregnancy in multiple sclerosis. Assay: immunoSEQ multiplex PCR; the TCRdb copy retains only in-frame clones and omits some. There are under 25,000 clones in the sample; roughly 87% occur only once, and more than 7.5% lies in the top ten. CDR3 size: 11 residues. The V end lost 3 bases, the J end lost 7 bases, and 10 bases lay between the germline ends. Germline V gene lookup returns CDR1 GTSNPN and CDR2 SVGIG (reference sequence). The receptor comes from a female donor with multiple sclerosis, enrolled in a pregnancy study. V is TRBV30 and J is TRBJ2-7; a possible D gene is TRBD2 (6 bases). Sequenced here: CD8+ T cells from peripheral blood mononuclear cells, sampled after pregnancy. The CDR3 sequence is CAWSWGEEQYF. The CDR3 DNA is TGTGCCTGGAGCTGGGGGGAGGAGCAGTACTTC.